The subject of this entry is one TCR beta chain. The data were produced by immunoSEQ multiplex PCR, yet TCRdb's version contains in-frame clones alone and is incomplete. The sample consists of approximately 2.5 million clones, more than 90% of them appearing once. The source of the sample is a study of shared clonotypes between healthy human individuals. V lost 1 base to trimming and J lost 5 bases, with 14 bases between them. Looked up from germline, CDR1 is LNHDA and CDR2 is SQIVND (reference sequence). The CDR3 sequence is 15 residues long. Sequencing was done on a sample of naive CD4+ T cells sorted from blood. Subset here: CD45RA+ positively selected. The source is a man younger than 35 in good health. The chain links TRBV19 to TRBJ2-5; unclear D gene. CDR3 amino acids: CASSIGGYGSETQYF. The DNA of the CDR3 is TGTGCCAGTAGTATAGGGGGTTATGGTTCGGAGACCCAGTACTTC.